This is a list of T cell receptor beta chains from one sample in a study of control samples from healthy donors and cancer patients. Only in-frame clones appear in the TCRdb table, and some are missing; sequencing was by immunoSEQ multiplex PCR. The sample shows around 180,000 clones, roughly 88% of them seen only once. The sequencing sample was made of blood. The source is a woman aged 30 to 39 in good health. The CDR3 runs from the conserved cysteine through the conserved F or W. A D gene is named only where the DNA matches it firmly. Some rows mark clone size as missing; the rest say once, few, many or name a class of expanded clone.

TRBD1	TRBJ2-4	.	TRBV2	TGTGCCAGCAGTCGACAGGGGGCTTCCAAAAACATTCAGTACTTC	CASSRQGASKNIQYF
.	TRBJ1-4	.	TRBV10-3	TGTGCCATCAGGGGAGGGTTCACAACTAATGAAAAACTGTTTTTT	CAIRGGFTTNEKLFF
.	TRBJ1-1	.	TRBV3-1/TRBV3-2	TGTGCCAGCAGCCATAAGATCGGTACTGAAGCTTTCTTT	CASSHKIGTEAFF
.	TRBJ2-7	.	TRBV3-1/TRBV3-2	TGTGCCAGCAGCCTCCCGTCGGGGGTCGAGCAGTACTTC	CASSLPSGVEQYF
.	TRBJ1-6	few	TRBV7-9	TGTGCCAGCAGCTTGGGACGGGGATCACCCCTCCACTTT	CASSLGRGSPLHF
.	TRBJ2-1	.	TRBV7-8	TGTGCCAGCAGCGACGCACGAAGTGCGAGCTCCTACAATGAGCAGTTCTTC	CASSDARSASSYNEQFF
TRBD1	TRBJ1-6	few	TRBV6-5	TGTGCCAGCACTCCGGGACAGAATTCACCCCTCCACTTT	CASTPGQNSPLHF
.	TRBJ2-1	.	TRBV28	TGTGCCAGCAGTTTAGCCCTTCGAGGGGGGACCTACAATGAGCAGTTCTTC	CASSLALRGGTYNEQFF
.	TRBJ2-3	.	TRBV10-1	TGCGCCAGCAGTGAGTCCGCGGGTGGGGGCACAGATACGCAGTATTTT	CASSESAGGGTDTQYF
.	TRBJ2-1	.	TRBV24-1	TGTGCCACCAGTGACCGATCGACAGTCTACAATGAGCAGTTCTTC	CATSDRSTVYNEQFF
.	TRBJ2-4	.	TRBV3-1/TRBV3-2	TGTGCCAGCAGCCAAGAGCCGACAGTACAAAACATTCAGTACTTC	CASSQEPTVQNIQYF
.	TRBJ1-3	.	TRBV27	TGTGCCAGCACCGGGGGGGGAAACACCATATATTTT	CASTGGGNTIYF
.	TRBJ2-3	.	TRBV10-3	TGTGCCATCAGTGAAGGGCGGAGGGGAGATACGCAGTATTTT	CAISEGRRGDTQYF
.	TRBJ1-2	.	TRBV6-5	TGTGCCAGCAGCTACCAAACAGGGTTCGGCTACACCTTC	CASSYQTGFGYTF
.	TRBJ2-3	.	TRBV19	TGTGCCAGTAGTCCCAGGGTGTTTGGCACAGATACGCAGTATTTT	CASSPRVFGTDTQYF
TRBD2	TRBJ2-3	.	TRBV5-6	TGTGCCAGCAGCTTGGCCGGGCGGGGGACTAGCACAGATACGCAGTATTTT	CASSLAGRGTSTDTQYF
.	TRBJ2-1	few	TRBV6-2/TRBV6-3	TGTGCCAGCAGTTGGCGACTTGCCAATGAGCAGTTCTTC	CASSWRLANEQFF
.	TRBJ2-7	.	TRBV7-8	TGTGCCAGCGGCCGGGGTATGTCCTACGAGCAGTACTTC	CASGRGMSYEQYF
.	TRBJ1-1	.	TRBV15	TGTGCCACCAGCAGAGATAGGGCGCCCCGGGGGACTGAAGCTTTCTTT	CATSRDRAPRGTEAFF
.	TRBJ1-1	.	TRBV7-9	TGTGCCAGCAGCCTAGGGGGGTCTTGGAATAGCATGAACACTGAAGCTTTCTTT	CASSLGGSWNSMNTEAFF
.	TRBJ2-6	.	TRBV19	TGTGAGGGCAGTGGGGCCAACGTCCTGACTTTC	CEGSGANVLTF
TRBD2	TRBJ2-3	few	TRBV5-1	TGCGCCAGCAGCTTGCGCGGGGGAATTTCAGATACGCAGTATTTT	CASSLRGGISDTQYF
TRBD1	TRBJ2-1	once	TRBV27	TGTGCCAGCAGTTGGGGGACAGGCTCCTACAATGAGCAGTTCTTC	CASSWGTGSYNEQFF
.	TRBJ1-4	.	TRBV2	TGTGCCAGCAGTGAAGATTGGGGTAATGAAAAACTGTTTTTT	CASSEDWGNEKLFF
.	TRBJ1-2	few	TRBV25-1	TGTGCCAGCAGCCGGGGGAGCGGCTACACCTTC	CASSRGSGYTF
TRBD2	TRBJ2-3	.	TRBV10-3	TGTGCCATCAGTGCCCCTAGCGGGGGGGCCTTTGTAGGTCACCCCACAGATACGCAGTATTTT	CAISAPSGGAFVGHPTDTQYF
.	TRBJ2-2	.	TRBV24-1	TGTGCCACCAGTGCCGAAAGAAGCGGCGTGTCCGGGGAGCTGTTTTTT	CATSAERSGVSGELFF
TRBD1	TRBJ2-7	.	TRBV27	TGTGCCAGCAGGTGGACAGGGTCCCCCACCTACGAGCAGTACTTC	CASRWTGSPTYEQYF
.	TRBJ2-2	.	TRBV7-9	TGTGCCAGCACCCCCCCGGGACCTTCGACCGGGGAGCTGTTTTTT	CASTPPGPSTGELFF
.	TRBJ2-5	.	TRBV3-1/TRBV3-2	TGTGCCAGCAGTCAGGCGTGGGAGACCCAGTACTTC	CASSQAWETQYF
.	TRBJ2-1	.	TRBV9	TGTGCCAGCAGCCTTAACAATGAGCAGTTCTTC	CASSLNNEQFF
.	TRBJ2-3	.	TRBV7-9	TGTGCCAGCAGCCCCGACACAGATACGCAGTATTTT	CASSPDTDTQYF
.	TRBJ1-3	once	TRBV6-5	TGTGCCAGCAAAGATGGAAACACCATATATTTT	CASKDGNTIYF
.	TRBJ2-1	.	TRBV3-1/TRBV3-2	TGTGCCAGCAGCCAAGGCCCCAGCTACGGCTCCCAATATGAGCAGTTCTTC	CASSQGPSYGSQYEQFF
TRBD1	TRBJ1-2	.	TRBV4-2	TGTGCCAGCAGCCTATCCCGGGACAGAGGGAAGGATGGCTACACCTTC	CASSLSRDRGKDGYTF
TRBD2	TRBJ2-3	.	TRBV2	TGTGCCAGCAGTGAAGCAGCGGGGGGCGCTACGCAGTATTTT	CASSEAAGGATQYF
TRBD1	TRBJ2-1	.	TRBV4-1	TGCGCCAGCAGTCGACAGGGTTTGGAGCAGTTCTTC	CASSRQGLEQFF
.	TRBJ2-7	once	TRBV21-1	TGTGCCAGCAGCAAGGAGACTAGCGGGAGTGGGTACGAGCAGTACTTC	CASSKETSGSGYEQYF
.	TRBJ2-4	.	TRBV5-6	TGTGCCAGCAGCTGGGGGACGGGAAAAAACATTCAGTACTTC	CASSWGTGKNIQYF
.	TRBJ1-2	.	TRBV10-3	TGTGCCATCAGTGAGACCTTGGACAGCACCCGGAGCGGGTACACCTTC	CAISETLDSTRSGYTF
.	TRBJ2-7	once	TRBV10-1	TGCGCCGGAATATGCTACGAGCAGTACTTC	CAGICYEQYF
TRBD2	TRBJ2-7	.	TRBV19	TGTGCCAGTAGTATAGGAGGCGGGGGGCAAGCCTACGAGCAGTACTTC	CASSIGGGGQAYEQYF